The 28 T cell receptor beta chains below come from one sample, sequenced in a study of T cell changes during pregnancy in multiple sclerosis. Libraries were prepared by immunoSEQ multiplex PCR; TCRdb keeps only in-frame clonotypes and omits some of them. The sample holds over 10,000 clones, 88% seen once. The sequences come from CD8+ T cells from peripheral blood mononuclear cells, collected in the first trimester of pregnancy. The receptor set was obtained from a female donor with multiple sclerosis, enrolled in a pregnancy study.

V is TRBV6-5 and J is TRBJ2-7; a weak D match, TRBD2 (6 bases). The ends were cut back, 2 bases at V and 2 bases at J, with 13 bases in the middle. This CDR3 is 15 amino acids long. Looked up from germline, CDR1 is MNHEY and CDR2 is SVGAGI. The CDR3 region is CASSYGTPQTYEQYF. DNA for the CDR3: TGTGCCAGCAGTTACGGGACTCCACAAACCTACGAGCAGTACTTC.

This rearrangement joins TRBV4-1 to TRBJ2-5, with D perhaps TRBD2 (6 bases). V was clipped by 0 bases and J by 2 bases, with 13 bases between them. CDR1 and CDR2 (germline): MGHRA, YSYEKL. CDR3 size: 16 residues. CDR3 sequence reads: CASSQDGAGLQETQYF. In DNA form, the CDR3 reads TGCGCCAGCAGCCAAGATGGGGCGGGGTTACAAGAGACCCAGTACTTC.

The CDR3 sequence is CASRSKSPGQFLSNEKLFF. DNA for the CDR3: TGTGCAAGTCGCTCGAAGAGCCCGGGACAATTCCTCTCCAATGAAAAACTGTTTTTT. The V call is TRBV12-2, the J call TRBJ1-4; the table's D gene call, TRBD1, was not cross checked with the DNA. TRBV12-2 is a recognized pseudogene. This CDR3 contains 19 residues.

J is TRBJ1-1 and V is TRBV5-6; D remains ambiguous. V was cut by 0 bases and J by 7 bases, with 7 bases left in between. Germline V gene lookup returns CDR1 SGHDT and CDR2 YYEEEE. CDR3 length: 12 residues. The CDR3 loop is CASSLGHSEAFF. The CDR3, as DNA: TGTGCCAGCAGCTTGGGCCACAGTGAAGCTTTCTTT.

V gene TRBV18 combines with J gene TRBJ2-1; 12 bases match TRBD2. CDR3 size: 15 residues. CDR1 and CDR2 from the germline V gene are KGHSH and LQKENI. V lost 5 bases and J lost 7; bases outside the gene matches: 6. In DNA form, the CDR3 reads TGTGCCAGCTCAACTAGCGGGGGGAGCCGGAATGAGCAGTTCTTC. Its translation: CASSTSGGSRNEQFF.

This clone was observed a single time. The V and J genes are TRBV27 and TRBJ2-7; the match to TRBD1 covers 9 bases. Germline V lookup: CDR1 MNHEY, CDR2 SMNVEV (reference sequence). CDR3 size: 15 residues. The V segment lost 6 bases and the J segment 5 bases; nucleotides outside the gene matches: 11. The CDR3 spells CASSILGTGRHEQYF. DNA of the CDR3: TGTGCCAGCAGCATACTAGGGACAGGGAGGCACGAGCAGTACTTC.

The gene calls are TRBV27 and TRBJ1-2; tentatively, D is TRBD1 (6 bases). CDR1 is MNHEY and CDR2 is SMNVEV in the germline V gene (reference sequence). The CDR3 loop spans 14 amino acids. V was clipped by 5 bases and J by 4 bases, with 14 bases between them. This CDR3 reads CASSISLGGYGYTF. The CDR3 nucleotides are TGTGCCAGCAGTATAAGCCTAGGGGGCTATGGCTACACCTTC.

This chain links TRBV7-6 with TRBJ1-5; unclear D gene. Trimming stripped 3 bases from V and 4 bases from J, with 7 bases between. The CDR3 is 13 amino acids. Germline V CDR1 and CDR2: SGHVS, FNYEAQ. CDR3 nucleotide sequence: TGTGCCAGCAGCTTGTCGGAGAATCAGCCCCAGCATTTT. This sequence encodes CASSLSENQPQHF. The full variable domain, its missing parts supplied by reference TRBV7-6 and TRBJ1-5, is GAGVSQSPRYKVTKRGQDVALRCDPISGHVSLYWYRQALGQGPEFLTYFNYEAQQDKSGLPNDRFSAERPEGSISTLTIQRTEQRDSAMYRCASSLSENQPQHFGDGTRLSIL.

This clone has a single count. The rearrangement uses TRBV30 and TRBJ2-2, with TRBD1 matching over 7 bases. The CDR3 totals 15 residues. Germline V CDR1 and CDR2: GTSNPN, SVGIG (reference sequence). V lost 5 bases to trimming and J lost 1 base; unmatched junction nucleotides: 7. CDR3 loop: CAWEQGPMNTGELFF. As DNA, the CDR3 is TGTGCCTGGGAACAGGGGCCTATGAACACCGGGGAGCTGTTTTTT.

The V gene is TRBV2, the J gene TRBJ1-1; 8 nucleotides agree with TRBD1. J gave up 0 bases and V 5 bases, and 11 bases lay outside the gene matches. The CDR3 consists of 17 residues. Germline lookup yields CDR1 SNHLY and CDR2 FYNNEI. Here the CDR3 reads CASSFRSTGVVNTEAFF. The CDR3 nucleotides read TGTGCCAGCAGTTTTCGGTCGACAGGGGTCGTGAACACTGAAGCTTTCTTT.

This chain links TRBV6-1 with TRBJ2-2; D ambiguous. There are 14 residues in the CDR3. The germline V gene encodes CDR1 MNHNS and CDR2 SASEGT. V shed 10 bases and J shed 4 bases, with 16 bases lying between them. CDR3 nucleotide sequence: TGTGCCATCCAGACTGGATTAGGCACCGGGGAGCTGTTTTTT. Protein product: CAIQTGLGTGELFF.

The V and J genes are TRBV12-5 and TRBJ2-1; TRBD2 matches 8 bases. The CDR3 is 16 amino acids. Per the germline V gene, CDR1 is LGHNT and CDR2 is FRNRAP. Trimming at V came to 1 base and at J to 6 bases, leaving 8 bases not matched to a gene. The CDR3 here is CASGLERGPQGNEQFF. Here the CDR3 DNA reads TGTGCTAGTGGTTTGGAGCGGGGGCCTCAAGGCAATGAGCAGTTCTTC.

The CDR3 spells CASSYVQGYEQYF. In nucleotides, the CDR3 is TGTGCCAGCAGTTACGTGCAGGGTTACGAGCAGTACTTC. The genes are TRBV6-5 and TRBJ2-7; D perhaps matches TRBD1 (5 bases). V was cut by 2 bases and J by 4 bases, with 9 bases left in between. The CDR3 has 13 amino acids. Germline lookup yields CDR1 MNHEY and CDR2 SVGAGI.

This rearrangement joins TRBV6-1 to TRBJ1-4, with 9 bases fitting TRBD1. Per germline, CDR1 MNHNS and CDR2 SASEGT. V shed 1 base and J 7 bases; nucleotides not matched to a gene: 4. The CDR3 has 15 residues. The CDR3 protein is CASSEEDRGSEKLFF. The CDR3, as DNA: TGTGCCAGCAGTGAAGAGGACAGGGGTAGTGAAAAACTGTTTTTT.

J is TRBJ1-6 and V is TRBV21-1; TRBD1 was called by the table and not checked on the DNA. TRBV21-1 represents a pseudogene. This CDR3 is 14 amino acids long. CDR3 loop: CASSKGTGGSPLHF. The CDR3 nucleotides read TGTGCCAGCAGCAAAGGGACAGGGGGCTCACCCCTCCACTTT.

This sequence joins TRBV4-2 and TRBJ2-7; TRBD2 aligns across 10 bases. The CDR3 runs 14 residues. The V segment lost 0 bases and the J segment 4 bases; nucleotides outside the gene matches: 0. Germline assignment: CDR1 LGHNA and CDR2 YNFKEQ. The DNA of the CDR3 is TGTGCCAGCAGCCAAGATAGCGGGGGGTACGAGCAGTACTTC. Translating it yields CASSQDSGGYEQYF.

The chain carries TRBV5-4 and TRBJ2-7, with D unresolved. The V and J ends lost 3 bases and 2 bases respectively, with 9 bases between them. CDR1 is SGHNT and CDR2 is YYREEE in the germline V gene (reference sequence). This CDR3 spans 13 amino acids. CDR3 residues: CASSSPDTYEQYF. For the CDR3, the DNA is TGTGCCAGCAGCTCCCCCGACACCTACGAGCAGTACTTC. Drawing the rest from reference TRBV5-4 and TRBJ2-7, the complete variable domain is ETGVTQSPTHLIKTRGQQVTLRCSSQSGHNTVSWYQQALGQGPQFIFQYYREEENGRGNFPPRFSGLQFPNYSSELNVNALELDDSALYLCASSSPDTYEQYFGPGTRLTVT.

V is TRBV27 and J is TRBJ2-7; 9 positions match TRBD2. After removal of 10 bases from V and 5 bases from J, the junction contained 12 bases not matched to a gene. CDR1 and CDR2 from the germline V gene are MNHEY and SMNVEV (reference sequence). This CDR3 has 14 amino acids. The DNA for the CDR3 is TGTGCCACCCAGATTAGCGGGGGACGTGACGAGCAGTACTTC. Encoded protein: CATQISGGRDEQYF.

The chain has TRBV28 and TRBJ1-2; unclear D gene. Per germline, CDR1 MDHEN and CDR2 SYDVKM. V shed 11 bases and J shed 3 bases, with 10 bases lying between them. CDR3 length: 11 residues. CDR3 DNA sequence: TGTGCCCATTCTAGCTACTATGGCTACACCTTC. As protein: CAHSSYYGYTF.

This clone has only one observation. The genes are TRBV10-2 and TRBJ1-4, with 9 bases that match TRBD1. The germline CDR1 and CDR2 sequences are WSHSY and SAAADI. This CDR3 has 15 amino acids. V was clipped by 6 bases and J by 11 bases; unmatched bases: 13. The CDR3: CASSETGGEVKKLFF. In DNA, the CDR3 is TGCGCCAGCAGCGAGACAGGGGGAGAAGTGAAGAAACTGTTTTTT.

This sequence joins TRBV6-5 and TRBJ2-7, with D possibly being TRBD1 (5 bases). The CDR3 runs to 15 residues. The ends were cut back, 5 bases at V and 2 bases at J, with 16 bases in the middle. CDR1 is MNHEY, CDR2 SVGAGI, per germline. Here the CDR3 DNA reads TGTGCCAGCAGTACGACAGCCGGGCCCACCTACGAGCAGTACTTC. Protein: CASSTTAGPTYEQYF.

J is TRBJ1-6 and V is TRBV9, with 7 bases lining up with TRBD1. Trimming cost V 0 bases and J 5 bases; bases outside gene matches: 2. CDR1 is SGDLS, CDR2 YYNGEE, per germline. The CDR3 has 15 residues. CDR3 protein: CASSVEQGDNSPLHF. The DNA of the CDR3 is TGTGCCAGCAGCGTAGAGCAGGGGGATAATTCACCCCTCCACTTT.

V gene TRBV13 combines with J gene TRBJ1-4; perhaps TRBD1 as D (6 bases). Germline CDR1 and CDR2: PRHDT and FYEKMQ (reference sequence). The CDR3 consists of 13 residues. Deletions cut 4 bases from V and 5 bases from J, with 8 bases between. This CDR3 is CASSYGTNEKLFF. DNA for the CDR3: TGTGCCAGCAGCTACGGGACAAATGAAAAACTGTTTTTT.

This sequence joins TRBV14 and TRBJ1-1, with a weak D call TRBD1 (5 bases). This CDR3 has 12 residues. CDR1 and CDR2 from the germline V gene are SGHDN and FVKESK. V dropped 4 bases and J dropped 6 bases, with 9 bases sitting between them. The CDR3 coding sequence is TGTGCCAGCAGCCCCAGGGTCCCTGAAGCTTTCTTT. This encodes CASSPRVPEAFF.

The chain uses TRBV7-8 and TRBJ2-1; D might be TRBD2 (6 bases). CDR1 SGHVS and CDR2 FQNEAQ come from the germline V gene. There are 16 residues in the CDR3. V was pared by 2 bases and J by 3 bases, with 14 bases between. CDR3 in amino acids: CASSLTGQGGYNEQFF. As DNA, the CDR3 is TGTGCCAGCAGCTTAACGGGGCAGGGAGGCTACAATGAGCAGTTCTTC.

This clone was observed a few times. CDR3 region: CASSEAGGSTDTQYF. The CDR3 DNA sequence: TGTGCCAGCAGTGAGGCCGGGGGGAGCACAGATACGCAGTATTTT. The chain combines TRBV6-4 with TRBJ2-3, with 7 bases aligning to TRBD2. J was trimmed by 0 bases and V by 3 bases; bases with no gene match: 3. This CDR3 spans 15 amino acids. Germline values: CDR1 MRHNA, CDR2 SNTAGT.

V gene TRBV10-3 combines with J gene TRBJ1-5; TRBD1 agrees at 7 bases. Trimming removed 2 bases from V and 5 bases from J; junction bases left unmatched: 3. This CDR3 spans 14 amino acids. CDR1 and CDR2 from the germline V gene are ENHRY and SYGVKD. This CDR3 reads CAISEETGYQPQHF. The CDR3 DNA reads TGTGCCATCAGTGAGGAGACAGGGTATCAGCCCCAGCATTTT.

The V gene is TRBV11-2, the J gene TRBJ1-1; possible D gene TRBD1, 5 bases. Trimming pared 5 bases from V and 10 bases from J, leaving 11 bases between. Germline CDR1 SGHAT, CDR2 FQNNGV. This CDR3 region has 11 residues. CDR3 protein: CASSRGGGAFF. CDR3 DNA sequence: TGTGCCAGCAGCCGGGGGGGTGGAGCTTTCTTT.